Listed below are T cell receptor beta chains from one sample, sequenced in a study of PD-L1 blockade in urothelial cancer. Sequencing was performed with immunoSEQ multiplex PCR; in TCRdb, only in-frame clones are kept and a portion is missing. The table includes about 48,000 clones, approximately 84% detected once. Sequenced here: PBMCs, sampled around atezolizumab (anti-PD-L1) treatment. The receptors shown here come from a man aged 55 to 70 with urothelial cancer. Each CDR3 is given with its conserved first and last residue. The D gene is left open where the match is weak. A row's size may be missing; if present it is once, few, many or a size class.

CDR3 protein,CDR3 DNA,D gene,V gene,CDR3 length,J gene,clone size
CASSVSGGPLGETQYF,TGTGCCAGCAGCGTATCGGGGGGGCCCTTGGGGGAGACCCAGTACTTC,TRBD2,TRBV9,16,TRBJ2-5,-
CASSAGTSWEQYF,TGTGCCAGCAGCGCAGGGACTTCATGGGAGCAGTACTTC,-,TRBV11-2,13,TRBJ2-7,-
CASSIGTGRVGEQYF,TGCGCCAGCAGCATTGGAACGGGCAGGGTCGGCGAGCAGTACTTC,-,TRBV5-1,15,TRBJ2-7,-
CASSRGTGNYGYTF,TGTGCCAGCAGCCGGGGGACAGGGAACTATGGCTACACCTTC,TRBD1,TRBV6-5,14,TRBJ1-2,-
CASSLHSGTGSGNTIYF,TGTGCCAGCAGCTTACACTCCGGGACAGGGTCTGGAAACACCATATATTTT,TRBD1,TRBV11-3,17,TRBJ1-3,-
CASSETTGFRPQHF,TGTGCCAGCAGTGAAACGACAGGTTTTCGGCCCCAGCATTTT,-,TRBV6-1,14,TRBJ1-5,-
CASSLGRSQETQYF,TGTGCCAGCAGCTTAGGTAGATCTCAAGAGACCCAGTACTTC,-,TRBV11-2,14,TRBJ2-5,-
CASSLMLSEETQYF,TGCGCCAGCAGCTTAATGTTATCGGAAGAGACCCAGTACTTC,-,TRBV5-1,14,TRBJ2-5,-
CASSLDGQGYEQYF,TGTGCCAGCAGCTTAGATGGGCAGGGCTACGAGCAGTACTTC,-,TRBV11-2,14,TRBJ2-7,-
CASSLGTGETQYF,TGCGCCAGCAGCTTGGGGACAGGAGAGACCCAGTACTTC,TRBD1,TRBV5-1,13,TRBJ2-5,-
CASSFSGTGNAYGYTF,TGTGCCAGCAGTTTTTCCGGGACAGGGAATGCCTATGGCTACACCTTC,TRBD1,TRBV5-6,16,TRBJ1-2,-
CASSRLRDRVYNEQFF,TGTGCCAGTAGTCGATTAAGGGACAGGGTCTACAATGAGCAGTTCTTC,TRBD1,TRBV19,16,TRBJ2-1,-
CASSALGSNTGELFF,TGTGCCAGCAGTGCACTAGGTTCGAACACCGGGGAGCTGTTTTTT,-,TRBV2,15,TRBJ2-2,once
CASSLHTGKNAEAFF,TGTGCCAGCAGTCTCCATACAGGGAAAAATGCTGAAGCTTTCTTT,-,TRBV27,15,TRBJ1-1,-
CASSRDRVWGGYTF,TGTGCCAGCAGTAGGGACAGGGTTTGGGGTGGCTACACCTTC,TRBD1,TRBV6-5,14,TRBJ1-2,-
CASSKDRGAEAFF,TGTGCCAGCTCCAAGGACAGGGGCGCTGAAGCTTTCTTT,TRBD1,TRBV18,13,TRBJ1-1,-
CATSRALPDGTDTQYF,TGTGCCACCAGCAGAGCCCTCCCTGACGGGACAGATACGCAGTATTTT,-,TRBV15,16,TRBJ2-3,-
CASSLTGTGGLSGNTIYF,TGTGCCAGCAGCTTGACCGGGACAGGGGGCCTCTCTGGAAACACCATATATTTT,TRBD1,TRBV5-8,18,TRBJ1-3,-
CASTFAGATNEKLFF,TGTGCCAGCACTTTCGCGGGAGCAACTAATGAAAAACTGTTTTTT,-,TRBV28,15,TRBJ1-4,-
CASSQVRWSYNEQFF,TGTGCCAGCAGCCAAGTGCGTTGGTCCTACAATGAGCAGTTCTTC,-,TRBV4-2,15,TRBJ2-1,once
CASSQEAGNFNQPQHF,TGTGCCAGCAGCCAAGAAGCAGGGAACTTCAATCAGCCCCAGCATTTT,-,TRBV4-2,16,TRBJ1-5,-
CSVEGPTGGFTEAFF,TGCAGCGTTGAAGGTCCCACAGGGGGCTTCACTGAAGCTTTCTTT,TRBD1,TRBV29-1,15,TRBJ1-1,-
CASSPQTGGGTDTQYF,TGTGCCAGCTCACCCCAGACAGGGGGAGGCACAGATACGCAGTATTTT,TRBD1,TRBV18,16,TRBJ2-3,-
CASSQDMAQLGETQYF,TGCGCCAGCAGCCAAGATATGGCACAGCTGGGAGAGACCCAGTACTTC,-,TRBV4-1,16,TRBJ2-5,-
CASRGGDTYNSPLHF,TGTGCCAGTAGGGGAGGGGATACCTATAATTCACCCCTCCACTTT,-,TRBV19,15,TRBJ1-6,-
CTSSQDRGDRGTGANVLTF,TGCACCAGCAGCCAAGACAGGGGGGACAGGGGTACTGGGGCCAACGTCCTGACTTTC,-,TRBV1,19,TRBJ2-6,-
CASSLGQGSTGELFF,TGTGCCAGCAGCCTGGGACAGGGGAGCACCGGGGAGCTGTTTTTT,TRBD1,TRBV7-2,15,TRBJ2-2,-
CASSLGQGLTGANVLTF,TGTGCCAGCAGCTTGGGGCAGGGACTAACTGGGGCCAACGTCCTGACTTTC,TRBD2,TRBV5-6,17,TRBJ2-6,-
CASSERWGQPQHF,TGTGCCAGCAGTGAAAGGTGGGGCCAGCCCCAGCATTTT,-,TRBV6-1,13,TRBJ1-5,-
CASSDELAGGVYNEQFF,TGCGCCAGCAGTGACGAGCTAGCGGGGGGAGTCTACAATGAGCAGTTCTTC,TRBD2,TRBV10-1,17,TRBJ2-1,-
CASSSFRVGGTDTQYF,TGTGCCAGCAGTTCGTTTAGGGTCGGGGGCACAGATACGCAGTATTTT,-,TRBV27,16,TRBJ2-3,-
CASRRGQGFIEQYF,TGTGCCAGCAGGAGGGGACAGGGGTTCATCGAGCAGTACTTC,TRBD1,TRBV2,14,TRBJ2-7,-
CASSPRTGEDATEAFF,TGTGCCAGCAGCCCTAGGACGGGAGAGGACGCGACTGAAGCTTTCTTT,-,TRBV9,16,TRBJ1-1,-
CASSEDSTTGELFF,TGCGCCAGCAGTGAAGACAGCACTACCGGGGAGCTGTTTTTT,-,TRBV10-2,14,TRBJ2-2,-
CASTTAPIEAFF,TGTGCCAGCACCACCGCCCCTATTGAAGCTTTCTTT,-,TRBV7-9,12,TRBJ1-1,few
CSVLILRAGLAGETQYF,TGCAGCGTTCTTATTCTTCGTGCCGGACTAGCCGGCGAGACCCAGTACTTC,TRBD2,TRBV29-1,17,TRBJ2-5,-
CASSLSGPLGYTF,TGTGCCAGCAGCTTATCAGGGCCTCTTGGCTACACCTTC,-,TRBV7-8,13,TRBJ1-2,-
CASSVAGGTGELFF,TGTGCCAGCAGCGTAGCGGGAGGGACCGGGGAGCTGTTTTTT,TRBD2,TRBV9,14,TRBJ2-2,-
CASRQANSPLHF,TGTGCCAGCAGACAGGCTAATTCACCCCTCCACTTT,-,TRBV25-1,12,TRBJ1-6,-
CASSEIEFSTDTQYF,TGTGCCAGCAGTGAAATCGAGTTTAGCACAGATACGCAGTATTTT,-,TRBV6-1,15,TRBJ2-3,-
CASSPFDGANTGELFF,TGTGCCAGCAGTCCCTTTGACGGAGCGAACACCGGGGAGCTGTTTTTT,-,TRBV27,16,TRBJ2-2,-
CASSRTLQGSEETQYF,TGTGCCAGCAGCCGCACCCTACAGGGGTCCGAAGAGACCCAGTACTTC,TRBD1,TRBV4-2,16,TRBJ2-5,-
CASSLEPSGGWETQYF,TGTGCCAGCAGCTTGGAGCCCAGCGGGGGGTGGGAGACCCAGTACTTC,TRBD2,TRBV5-6,16,TRBJ2-5,-
CASSITDNYGYTF,TGTGCCAGTAGTATTACAGATAACTATGGCTACACCTTC,-,TRBV19,13,TRBJ1-2,-
CSVEWGQGILNGYTF,TGCAGCGTTGAATGGGGACAGGGTATCTTGAATGGCTACACCTTC,TRBD1,TRBV29-1,15,TRBJ1-2,-